The 15 T cell receptor beta chains listed next were all sequenced from one sample in a study of T cells in Graves' hyperthyroidism and ophthalmopathy. Regions amplified from RNA transcripts were the TCR beta CDR3 regions. Using the HTBI primer set, a first-round RT-PCR was run on the TCR CDR3. TCRdb independently ran MiXCR on the multiplex PCR reads; one entry per CDR3 protein. Here the sample spans 350,000 or so distinct CDR3 sequences, 15% to 20% being singletons. The sequenced sample consisted of blood. The receptors were sampled from a woman aged 45-59 years with Graves' hyperthyroidism.

The sample holds many counts of this clonotype. The rearrangement joins TRBV28 to TRBJ2-1, with 8 bases identical to TRBD2. The germline CDR1 and CDR2 sequences are MDHEN and SYDVKM. The CDR3 runs to 13 residues. V gave up 8 bases and J gave up 4 bases; unmatched junction bases: 4. CDR3 bases: TGTGCCAGCGACGCGGGAGGTTACAATGAGCAGTTCTTC. Translated: CASDAGGYNEQFF. Using reference TRBV28 and TRBJ2-1 for the parts outside the CDR3, the full variable domain is DVKVTQSSRYLVKRTGEKVFLECVQDMDHENMFWYRQDPGLGLRLIYFSYDVKMKEKGDIPEGYSVSREKKERFSLILESASTNQTSMYLCASDAGGYNEQFFGPGTRLTVL.

The chain recombines TRBV6-1 with TRBJ2-3, with 8 bases identical to TRBD2. Looked up from germline, CDR1 is MNHNS and CDR2 is SASEGT. V lost 1 base, J lost 1 base, and 7 bases stayed unmatched. This CDR3 spans 17 amino acids. CDR3 sequence reads: CASSEDALAERTDTQYF. The CDR3 DNA reads as TGTGCCAGCAGTGAAGATGCACTAGCGGAGCGCACAGATACGCAGTATTTT.

The V gene is TRBV28, the J gene TRBJ1-5; TRBD1 might be the D (6 bases). The V end lost 1 base, the J end lost 5 bases, and 15 bases lay between the germline ends. The germline gives CDR1 MDHEN, CDR2 SYDVKM. This CDR3 is 16 amino acids long. The CDR3 here is CASSLFSGDKYQPQHF. The DNA of the CDR3 is TGTGCCAGCAGTTTATTTTCCGGGGACAAATATCAGCCCCAGCATTTT.

This clonotype occurred many times. J is TRBJ2-7 and V is TRBV5-1; 12 bases match TRBD2. The CDR3 length is 18 residues. With V trimmed by 4 bases and J by 4 bases, 15 bases remained unmatched. The germline gives CDR1 SGHRS, CDR2 YFSETQ. Here the CDR3 DNA reads TGCGCCAGCAGCCTGGATAACAGACTAGCGGGAGTAGGGTACGAGCAGTACTTC. It encodes CASSLDNRLAGVGYEQYF.

A note on this clonotype: Germline and junction disagree at one end, which may indicate a read error. The CDR3 spells CASSSPGTLYNEQLF. CDR3 in DNA: TGTGCCAGCAGCTCCCCTGGGACTCTCTACAATGAGCAGCTCTTC. The genes are TRBV7-6 and TRBJ2-1, with a tentative D call TRBD2 (6 bases). Germline CDR1 reads SGHVS; CDR2 reads FNYEAQ. CDR3 length: 15 residues. The whole variable domain, remainder taken from reference TRBV7-6 and TRBJ2-1, is GAGVSQSPRYKVTKRGQDVALRCDPISGHVSLYWYRQALGQGPEFLTYFNYEAQQDKSGLPNDRFSAERPEGSISTLTIQRTEQRDSAMYRCASSSPGTLYNEQLFGPGTRLTVL.

This clonotype was counted many times. The chain is built from TRBV7-9 and TRBJ2-7, with a weak D call TRBD1 (5 bases). The CDR3 length is 17 residues. Trimming cost V 5 bases and J 2 bases, with 22 bases left between them. The germline V gene has CDR1 SEHNR and CDR2 FQNEAQ (reference sequence). In DNA, the CDR3 is TGTGCCAGCAGCCCAACCCAGGGCCTCCTCAGTCCCTACGAGCAGTACTTC. It specifies CASSPTQGLLSPYEQYF.

A few counts support this clonotype. The chain is built from TRBV12-3 or TRBV12-4 and TRBJ1-5; the match to TRBD1 covers 7 bases. CDR3 length equals 13 residues. The junction had 5 bases not matched to a gene; V was cut back by 5 bases and J by 7 bases. The CDR3 DNA sequence: TGTGCCAGCAGTCCCGACAGGGTCCAGCCCCAGCATTTT. It translates to CASSPDRVQPQHF.

A word on this clonotype: One junction end disagrees with the germline gene, perhaps due to a read error. The chain combines TRBV11-2 with TRBJ1-3; unclear D gene. The CDR3 is made up of 13 amino acids. The germline V gene encodes CDR1 SGHAT and CDR2 FQNNGV. CDR3 sequence (DNA): TGTACCAGCAGCCGAGCAGCTGGAAACACCATATATTTT. Translating it yields CTSSRAAGNTIYF.

This clonotype was observed at least ten times. This sequence joins TRBV6-1 and TRBJ2-7, with D perhaps matching TRBD1 (5 bases). CDR1 is MNHNS and CDR2 is SASEGT in the germline V gene. V dropped 3 bases and J dropped 3 bases, with 6 bases sitting between them. The CDR3 is 12 amino acids. As DNA, the CDR3 is TGTGCCAGCAGTGATCAGGGCTACGAGCAGTACTTC. Encoded protein: CASSDQGYEQYF.

This clonotype was seen more than once but under ten times. The chain couples TRBV6-7 to TRBJ2-5; 9 bases match TRBD2. Being an ORF, TRBV6-7 has a function that is uncertain. The CDR3 covers 19 residues. The trim removed 0 bases at V and 5 bases at J, leaving 16 bases unmatched. CDR3 nucleotides: TGTGCCAGCAGTTACTCTCAGCGGGGGGTACCCCCTTCTAGGGAGACCCAGTACTTC. Its translation: CASSYSQRGVPPSRETQYF.

In this sample, this clonotype turned up many times. The chain couples TRBV12-3 or TRBV12-4 to TRBJ2-1, with D uncertain. CDR3 length: 13 residues. The V end lost 7 bases, the J end lost 0 bases, and 7 bases lay between the germline ends. CDR3: CASTSTSYNEQFF. CDR3 coding DNA: TGTGCCAGCACCTCGACCTCCTACAATGAGCAGTTCTTC.

V gene TRBV20-1 combines with J gene TRBJ2-1; no definite D call. This CDR3 contains 13 residues. V gave up 3 bases and J gave up 9 bases, with 15 bases separating them. Germline values: CDR1 DFQATT, CDR2 SNEGSKA (reference sequence). The CDR3 region has the DNA TGCAGTGCTAGCTTCCGGACCGGCATTGAGCAGTTCTTC. It encodes CSASFRTGIEQFF.

V usage is TRBV14 and J usage is TRBJ1-6; no clear D gene. The CDR3 consists of 15 residues. Germline loops: CDR1 SGHDN, CDR2 FVKESK. Trimming shortened V by 1 base and J by 9 bases, and 13 bases separated the two germline ends. The CDR3, as DNA: TGTGCCAGCAGCCAAGTCGCGGGTGGAGGTTCACCCCTCCACTTT. Protein sequence: CASSQVAGGGSPLHF.

In this sample, this clonotype turned up many times. J is TRBJ2-5 and V is TRBV11-2; 9 bases are a match to TRBD1. Unmatched junction bases numbered 2, after V lost 3 bases and J lost 0 bases. Germline V gives CDR1 SGHAT, CDR2 FQNNGV. The CDR3 runs to 15 residues. The CDR3 DNA follows: TGTGCCAGCAGCTTTGGACAGGGGTACCAAGAGACCCAGTACTTC. Translating it yields CASSFGQGYQETQYF. Full variable domain (remainder filled in from reference TRBV11-2 and TRBJ2-5): EAGVAQSPRYKIIEKRQSVAFWCNPISGHATLYWYQQILGQGPKLLIQFQNNGVVDDSQLPKDRFSAERLKGVDSTLKIQPAKLEDSAVYLCASSFGQGYQETQYFGPGTRLLVL.

The genes are TRBV6-5 and TRBJ1-3, with D hard to call. Per germline, CDR1 MNHEY and CDR2 SVGAGI. Trimming cost V 0 bases and J 2 bases, with 8 bases left between them. This CDR3 spans 15 amino acids. CDR3 amino acids: CASSYSNVPGNTIYF. The CDR3 DNA follows: TGTGCCAGCAGTTACTCGAACGTTCCTGGAAACACCATATATTTT.